The TCR beta chain under discussion was sequenced for a study of cytomegalovirus exposure and HLA in healthy donors. Remarks on this clone: Its target is not known.

The donors, nominally healthy at sampling, likely had unrecorded immune exposures. 13 Jbeta primers and 60 Vbeta primers were used for the PCR. Per the original data handling: An analysis that came later counted 73 million or so unique TCR beta chains, some 11 million shared. Profiled with immunoSEQ multiplex PCR; TCRdb holds only in-frame clones, not every one. That table furnishes V, J and clone size, whereas the DNA furnished D and trimming. The sample has 150,000 to 200,000 clones, around 79% seen once. Study-level findings and limits: Sequencing likely generated an artifact that appeared as a cluster of highly shared sequence variants.

Germline V gene data show CDR1 as GTSNPN and CDR2 as SVGIG (reference sequence). The CDR3 loop spans 15 amino acids. The junction had 6 bases not matched to a gene; V was cut back by 0 bases and J by 8 bases. This TCR was recovered from a male donor in good health and CMV-seropositive. The sequenced material came from PBMCs. The chain carries TRBV30 and TRBJ2-1, with 11 nucleotides matching TRBD1. For the CDR3, the DNA is TGTGCCTGGAGTGTACGGACAGGGGGCTGGGATGAGCAGTTCTTC. It is translated as CAWSVRTGGWDEQFF.